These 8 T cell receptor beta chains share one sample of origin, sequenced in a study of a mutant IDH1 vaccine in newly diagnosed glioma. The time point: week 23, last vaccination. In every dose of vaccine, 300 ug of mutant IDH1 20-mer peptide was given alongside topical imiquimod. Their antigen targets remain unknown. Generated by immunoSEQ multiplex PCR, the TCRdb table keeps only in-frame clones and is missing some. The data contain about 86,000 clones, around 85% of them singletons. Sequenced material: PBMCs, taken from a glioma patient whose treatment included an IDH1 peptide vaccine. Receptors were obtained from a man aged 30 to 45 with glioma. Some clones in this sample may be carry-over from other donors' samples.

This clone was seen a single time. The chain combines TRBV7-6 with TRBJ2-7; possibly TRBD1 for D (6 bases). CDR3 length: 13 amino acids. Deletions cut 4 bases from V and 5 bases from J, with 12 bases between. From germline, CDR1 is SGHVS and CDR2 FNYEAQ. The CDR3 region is CASSSFPGDEQYF. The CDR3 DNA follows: TGTGCCAGCAGCTCGTTCCCAGGGGACGAGCAGTACTTC. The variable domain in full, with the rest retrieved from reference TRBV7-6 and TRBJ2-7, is GAGVSQSPRYKVTKRGQDVALRCDPISGHVSLYWYRQALGQGPEFLTYFNYEAQQDKSGLPNDRFSAERPEGSISTLTIQRTEQRDSAMYRCASSSFPGDEQYFGPGTRLTVT.

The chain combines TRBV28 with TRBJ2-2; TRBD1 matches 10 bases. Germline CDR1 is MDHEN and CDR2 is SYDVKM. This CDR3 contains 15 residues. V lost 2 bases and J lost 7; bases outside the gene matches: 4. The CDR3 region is CASSLPGQGNGELFF. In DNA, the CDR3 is TGTGCCAGCAGTTTACCGGGACAGGGGAACGGGGAGCTGTTTTTT.

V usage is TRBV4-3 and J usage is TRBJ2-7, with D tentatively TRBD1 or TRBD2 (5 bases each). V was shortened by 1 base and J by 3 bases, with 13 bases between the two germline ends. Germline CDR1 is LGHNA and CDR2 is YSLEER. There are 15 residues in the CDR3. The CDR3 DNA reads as TGCGCCAGCAGCCAAGGTAACCCGGGGCGCTACGAGCAGTACTTC. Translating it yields CASSQGNPGRYEQYF.

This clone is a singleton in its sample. CDR3 residues: CASSRGKTGGETTNYGYTF. DNA of the CDR3: TGCGCCAGCAGTAGGGGGAAGACAGGGGGCGAGACAACTAACTATGGCTACACCTTC. The chain combines TRBV5-1 with TRBJ1-2; 10 bases align to TRBD1. CDR3 length: 19 residues. Germline V CDR1 and CDR2: SGHRS, YFSETQ. The ends lost 5 bases at V and 0 bases at J; junction bases unmatched: 16.

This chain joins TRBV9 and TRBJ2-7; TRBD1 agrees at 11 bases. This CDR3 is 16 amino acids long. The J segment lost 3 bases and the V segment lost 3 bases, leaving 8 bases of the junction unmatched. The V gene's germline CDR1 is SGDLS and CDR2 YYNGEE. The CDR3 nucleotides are TGTGCCAGCAGCGGCGCCGGACAGGGGGCGCTCTACGAGCAGTACTTC. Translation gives CASSGAGQGALYEQYF. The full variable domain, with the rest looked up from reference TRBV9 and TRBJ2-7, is DSGVTQTPKHLITATGQRVTLRCSPRSGDLSVYWYQQSLDQGLQFLIQYYNGEERAKGNILERFSAQQFPDLHSELNLSSLELGDSALYFCASSGAGQGALYEQYFGPGTRLTVT.

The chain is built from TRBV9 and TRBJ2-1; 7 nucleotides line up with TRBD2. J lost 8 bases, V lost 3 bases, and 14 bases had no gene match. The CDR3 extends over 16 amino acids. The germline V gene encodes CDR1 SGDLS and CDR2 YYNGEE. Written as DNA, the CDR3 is TGTGCCAGCAGCGGCCCCCCGGGACTACCCCTCGATGAGCAGTTCTTC. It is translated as CASSGPPGLPLDEQFF.

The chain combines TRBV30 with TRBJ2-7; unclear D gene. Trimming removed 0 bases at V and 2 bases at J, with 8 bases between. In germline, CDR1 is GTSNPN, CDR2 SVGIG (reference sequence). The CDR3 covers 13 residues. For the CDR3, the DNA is TGTGCCTGGAGTGTAACGGATACCTACGAGCAGTACTTC. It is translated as CAWSVTDTYEQYF.

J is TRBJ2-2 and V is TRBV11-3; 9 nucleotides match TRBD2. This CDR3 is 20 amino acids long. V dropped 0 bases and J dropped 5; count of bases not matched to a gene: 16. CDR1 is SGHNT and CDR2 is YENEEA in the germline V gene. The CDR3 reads CASSLEGCLAGGPETGELFF. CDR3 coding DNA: TGTGCCAGCAGCTTAGAAGGTTGTCTGGCGGGGGGGCCGGAGACCGGGGAGCTGTTTTTT.